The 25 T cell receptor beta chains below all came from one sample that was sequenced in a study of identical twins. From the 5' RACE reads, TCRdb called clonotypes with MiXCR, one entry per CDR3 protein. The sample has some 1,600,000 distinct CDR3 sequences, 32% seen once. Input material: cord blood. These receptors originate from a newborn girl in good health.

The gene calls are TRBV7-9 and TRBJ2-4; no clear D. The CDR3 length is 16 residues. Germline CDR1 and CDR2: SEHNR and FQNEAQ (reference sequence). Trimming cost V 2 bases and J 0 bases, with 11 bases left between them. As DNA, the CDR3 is TGTGCCAGCAGCTTATCGGCAGCCCTAGCCAAAAACATTCAGTACTTC. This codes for CASSLSAALAKNIQYF.

The DNA for the CDR3 is TGTGCCAGCAGCGTAACAGGAGGGAGCACTGAAGCTTTCTTT. It encodes CASSVTGGSTEAFF. The chain uses TRBV9 and TRBJ1-1; D might be TRBD1 (5 bases). V shed 1 base and J shed 4 bases, with 11 bases lying between them. CDR3 size: 14 residues. Per germline, CDR1 SGDLS and CDR2 YYNGEE.

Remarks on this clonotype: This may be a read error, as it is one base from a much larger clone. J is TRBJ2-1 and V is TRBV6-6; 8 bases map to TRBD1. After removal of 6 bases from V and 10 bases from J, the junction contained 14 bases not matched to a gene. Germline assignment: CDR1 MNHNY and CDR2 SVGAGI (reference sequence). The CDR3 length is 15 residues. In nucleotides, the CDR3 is TGTGCCAGCAGCTCCAGGACAGGGAAGGACTACGAGCAGTTCTTC. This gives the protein CASSSRTGKDYEQFF.

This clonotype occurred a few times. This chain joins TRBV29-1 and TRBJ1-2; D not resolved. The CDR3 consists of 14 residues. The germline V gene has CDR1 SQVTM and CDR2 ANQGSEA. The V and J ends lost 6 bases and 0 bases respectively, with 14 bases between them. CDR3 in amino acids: CSVPTDESNYGYTF. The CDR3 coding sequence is TGCAGCGTACCTACGGACGAGTCTAACTATGGCTACACCTTC.

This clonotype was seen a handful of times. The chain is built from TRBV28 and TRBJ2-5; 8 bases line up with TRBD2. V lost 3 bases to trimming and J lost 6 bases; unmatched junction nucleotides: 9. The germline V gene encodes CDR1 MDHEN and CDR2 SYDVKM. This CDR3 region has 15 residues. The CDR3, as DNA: TGTGCCAGCAGTTTCGGTCGGGAGGGCCGGAAGACCCAGTACTTC. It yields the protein CASSFGREGRKTQYF.

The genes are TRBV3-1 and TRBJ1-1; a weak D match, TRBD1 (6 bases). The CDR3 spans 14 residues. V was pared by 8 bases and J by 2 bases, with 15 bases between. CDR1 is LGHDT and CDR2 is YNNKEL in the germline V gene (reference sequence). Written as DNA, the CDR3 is TGTGCCAGCGTACCGGGACACCTAAACACTGAAGCTTTCTTT. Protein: CASVPGHLNTEAFF. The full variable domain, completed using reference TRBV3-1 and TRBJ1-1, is DTAVSQTPKYLVTQMGNDKSIKCEQNLGHDTMYWYKQDSKKFLKIMFSYNNKELIINETVPNRFSPKSPDKAHLNLHINSLELGDSAVYFCASVPGHLNTEAFFGQGTRLTVV.

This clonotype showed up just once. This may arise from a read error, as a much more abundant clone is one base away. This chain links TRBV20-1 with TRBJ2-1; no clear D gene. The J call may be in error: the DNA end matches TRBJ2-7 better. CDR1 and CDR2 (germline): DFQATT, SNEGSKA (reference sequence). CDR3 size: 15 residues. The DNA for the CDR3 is TGCAGTGCTAGAGTGCGCGGTAGCTCCTACAATGAGCAGTACTTC. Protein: CSARVRGSSYNEQYF.

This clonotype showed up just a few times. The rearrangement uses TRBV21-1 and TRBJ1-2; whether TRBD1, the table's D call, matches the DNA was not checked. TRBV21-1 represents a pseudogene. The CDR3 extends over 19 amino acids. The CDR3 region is CARRVPGQGGKLIDYGYTF. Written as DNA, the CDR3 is TGTGCCAGACGTGTCCCGGGACAGGGAGGGAAGTTAATTGACTATGGCTACACCTTC.

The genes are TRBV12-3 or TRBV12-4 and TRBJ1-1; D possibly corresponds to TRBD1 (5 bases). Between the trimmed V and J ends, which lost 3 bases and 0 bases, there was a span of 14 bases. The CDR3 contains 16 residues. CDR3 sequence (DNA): TGTGCCAGCAGTTTCAACGTTGGGGGAATGAACACTGAAGCTTTCTTT. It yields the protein CASSFNVGGMNTEAFF.

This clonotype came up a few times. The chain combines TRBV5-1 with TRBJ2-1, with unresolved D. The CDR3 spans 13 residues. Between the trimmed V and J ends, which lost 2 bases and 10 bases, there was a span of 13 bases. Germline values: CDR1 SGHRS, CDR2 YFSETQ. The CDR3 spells CASSLEYRLEQFF. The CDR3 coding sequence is TGCGCCAGCAGCTTAGAATACCGATTGGAGCAGTTCTTC.

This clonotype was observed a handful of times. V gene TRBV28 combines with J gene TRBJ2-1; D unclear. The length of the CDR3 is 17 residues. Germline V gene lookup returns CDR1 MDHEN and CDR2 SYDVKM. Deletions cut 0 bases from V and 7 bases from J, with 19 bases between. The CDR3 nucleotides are TGTGCCAGCAGTTTATGGGCCGCGCGTTCTCTAGGGAATGAGCAGTTCTTC. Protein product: CASSLWAARSLGNEQFF.

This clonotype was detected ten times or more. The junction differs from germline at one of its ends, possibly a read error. CDR3 loop: CASSLGLGYNEQFF. In DNA, the CDR3 is TGCGCCAGCAGCTTGGGACTAGGGTACAATGAGCAGTTCTTC. The rearrangement links TRBV12-3 or TRBV12-4 to TRBJ2-1, with 8 bases lining up with TRBD2. This CDR3 region has 14 residues.

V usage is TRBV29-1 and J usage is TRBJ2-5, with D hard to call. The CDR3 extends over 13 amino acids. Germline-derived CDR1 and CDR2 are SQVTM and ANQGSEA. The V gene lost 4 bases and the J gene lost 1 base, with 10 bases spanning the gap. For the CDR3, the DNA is TGCAGCGTTGTGGCCCTCACCCAAGAGACCCAGTACTTC. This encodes CSVVALTQETQYF.

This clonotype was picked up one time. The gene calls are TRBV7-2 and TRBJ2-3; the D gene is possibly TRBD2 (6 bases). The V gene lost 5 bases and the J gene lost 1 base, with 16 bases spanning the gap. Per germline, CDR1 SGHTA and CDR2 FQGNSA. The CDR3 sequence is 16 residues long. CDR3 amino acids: CASSLRLGPRTDTQYF. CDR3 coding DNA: TGTGCCAGCAGCCTCCGACTAGGCCCTCGCACAGATACGCAGTATTTT.

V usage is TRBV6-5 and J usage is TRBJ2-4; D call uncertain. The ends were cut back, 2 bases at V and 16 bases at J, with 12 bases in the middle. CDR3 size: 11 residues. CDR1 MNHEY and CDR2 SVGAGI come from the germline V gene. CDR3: CASSYRHEHYF. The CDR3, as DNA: TGTGCCAGCAGTTACCGCCACGAGCACTACTTC.

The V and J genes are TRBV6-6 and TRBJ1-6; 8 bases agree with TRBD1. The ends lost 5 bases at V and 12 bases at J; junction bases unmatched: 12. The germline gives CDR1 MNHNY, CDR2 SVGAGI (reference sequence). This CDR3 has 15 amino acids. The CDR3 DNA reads TGTGCCAGCAGTCCCCTGGACAGGGCAAGGGAACCCCTCCACTTT. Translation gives CASSPLDRAREPLHF.

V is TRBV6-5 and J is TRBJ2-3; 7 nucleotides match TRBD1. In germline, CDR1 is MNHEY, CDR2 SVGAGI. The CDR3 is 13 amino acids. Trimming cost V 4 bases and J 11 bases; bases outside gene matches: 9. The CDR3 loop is CASSFKGAARQYF. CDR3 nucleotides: TGTGCCAGCAGTTTCAAGGGGGCCGCAAGGCAGTATTTT.

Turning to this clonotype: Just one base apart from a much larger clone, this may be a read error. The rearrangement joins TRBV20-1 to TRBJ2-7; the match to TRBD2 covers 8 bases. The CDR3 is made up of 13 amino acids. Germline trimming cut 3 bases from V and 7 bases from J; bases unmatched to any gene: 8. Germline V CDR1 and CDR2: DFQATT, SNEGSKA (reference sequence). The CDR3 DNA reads TGCAGTGCTAGTGGAGCGGGGGTTAATGAGCAGTACTTC. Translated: CSASGAGVNEQYF.

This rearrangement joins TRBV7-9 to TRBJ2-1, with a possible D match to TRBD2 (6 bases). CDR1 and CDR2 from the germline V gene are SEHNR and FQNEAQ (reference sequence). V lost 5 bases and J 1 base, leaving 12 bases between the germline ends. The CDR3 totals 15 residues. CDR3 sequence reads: CASSGGLPSYNEQFF. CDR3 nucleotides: TGTGCCAGCAGCGGGGGACTCCCATCCTACAATGAGCAGTTCTTC.

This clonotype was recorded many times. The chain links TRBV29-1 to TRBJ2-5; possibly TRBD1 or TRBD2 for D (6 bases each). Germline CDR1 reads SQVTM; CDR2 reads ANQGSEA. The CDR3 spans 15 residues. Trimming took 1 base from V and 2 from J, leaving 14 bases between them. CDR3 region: CSVEGLGGKQETQYF. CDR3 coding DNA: TGCAGCGTTGAAGGACTAGGGGGGAAACAAGAGACCCAGTACTTC.

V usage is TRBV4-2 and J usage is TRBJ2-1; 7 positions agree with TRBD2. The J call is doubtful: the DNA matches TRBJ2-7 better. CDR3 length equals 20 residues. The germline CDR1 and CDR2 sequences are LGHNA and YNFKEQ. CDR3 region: CASSQDWNRPAGEPYNEQYF. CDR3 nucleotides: TGTGCCAGCAGCCAAGATTGGAATAGGCCGGCGGGGGAGCCCTACAATGAGCAGTACTTC.

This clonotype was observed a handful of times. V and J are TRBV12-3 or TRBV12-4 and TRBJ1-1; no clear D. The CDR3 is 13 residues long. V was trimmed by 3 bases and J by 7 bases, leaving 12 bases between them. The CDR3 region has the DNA TGTGCCAGCAGTTTTCGGCAGGAGAGTGAAGCTTTCTTT. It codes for CASSFRQESEAFF.

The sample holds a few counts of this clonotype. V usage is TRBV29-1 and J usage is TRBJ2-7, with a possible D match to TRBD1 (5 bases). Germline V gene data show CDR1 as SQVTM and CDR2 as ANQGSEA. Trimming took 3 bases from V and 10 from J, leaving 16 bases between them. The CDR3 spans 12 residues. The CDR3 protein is CSVDLAPGIQYF. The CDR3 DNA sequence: TGCAGCGTTGATTTGGCGCCAGGGATTCAGTACTTC.

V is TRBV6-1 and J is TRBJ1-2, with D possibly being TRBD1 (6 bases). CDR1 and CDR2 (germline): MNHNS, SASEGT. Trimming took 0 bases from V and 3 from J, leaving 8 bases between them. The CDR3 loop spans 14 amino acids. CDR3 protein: CASSEAGGHYGYTF. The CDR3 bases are TGTGCCAGCAGTGAAGCAGGGGGGCACTATGGCTACACCTTC.

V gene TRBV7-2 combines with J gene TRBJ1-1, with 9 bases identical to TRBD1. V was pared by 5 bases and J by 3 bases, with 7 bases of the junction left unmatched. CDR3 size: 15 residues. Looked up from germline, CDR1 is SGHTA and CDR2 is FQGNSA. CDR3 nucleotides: TGTGCCAGCAGCCCGTACAGGGGGCGGGACACTGAAGCTTTCTTT. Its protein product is CASSPYRGRDTEAFF.